The sequence of this T cell receptor (beta chain) was determined in a study of cytomegalovirus exposure and HLA in healthy donors. Remarks on this clone: The antigen remains unidentified.

Per the germline V gene, CDR1 is SEHNR and CDR2 is FQNEAQ (reference sequence). Trimming shortened V by 1 base and J by 3 bases, and 13 bases separated the two germline ends. CDR3 length equals 15 residues. The PCR had 60 Vbeta and 13 Jbeta primers. The data were produced by immunoSEQ multiplex PCR, yet TCRdb's version contains in-frame clones alone and is incomplete. The specimen's table records about 160,000 clones. Whole-study results and caveats: There was a cluster of highly shared sequence variants that was likely a sequencing artifact.

The receptor was isolated from a man younger than 40 in good health and CMV-seronegative. The genes are TRBV7-9 and TRBJ2-7; perhaps TRBD1 as D (6 bases). Sequencing used PBMCs. The DNA of the CDR3 is TGTGCCAGCAGCTTAGGGGACATTGGGAACTACGAGCAGTACTTC. Translation: CASSLGDIGNYEQYF.